This passage covers 18 T cell receptor beta chains from one sample sequenced in a study of CD8 T cells in ankylosing spondylitis (dated by TCRdb to between 2016 and 2019). The method behind the library was 5' RACE. Sequencer: Illumina HiSeq 2500. The public sequencing data were trimmed at Q25 with fastp and processed into clonotypes with MiXCR by TCRdb, which kept only in-frame beta chains. One record per CDR3 amino acid sequence lists the most common genes and DNA. The sample data list about 540,000 distinct CDR3 sequences, and approximately 11% of these were observed just once. Jointly, the top ten make up 6.5% to 7% of the sample. Study-wide findings and limitations: A TCR beta motif made up of eight highly homologous amino acid variants appeared to be characteristic of blood from ankylosing spondylitis patients.

These TCRs are of unknown antigen specificity. Sequenced sample: blood, either unsorted or a sorted T cell fraction (not recorded which). The receptor set was obtained from a male donor with ankylosing spondylitis.

J is TRBJ2-1 and V is TRBV6-5; 8 nucleotides align to TRBD2. Unmatched junction bases numbered 9, after V lost 6 bases and J lost 14 bases. The CDR3 sequence is 12 residues long. In germline, CDR1 is MNHEY, CDR2 SVGAGI. The CDR3 is CASSVSGTRKFF. CDR3 DNA: TGTGCCAGCAGCGTTTCCGGGACTAGGAAGTTCTTC.

This clonotype showed up just a few times. The V and J genes are TRBV4-1 and TRBJ1-2, with 8 bases matching TRBD1. The ends lost 0 bases at V and 4 bases at J; junction bases unmatched: 7. Per the germline V gene, CDR1 is MGHRA and CDR2 is YSYEKL. The CDR3 runs 16 residues. This CDR3 is CASSQDKRQGPYGYTF. In DNA, the CDR3 is TGCGCCAGCAGCCAAGATAAGAGACAGGGGCCCTATGGCTACACCTTC.

The V call is TRBV20-1, the J call TRBJ2-1, with D possibly matching TRBD2 (7 bases). With 4 bases removed from V and 7 bases from J, the gap between germline ends came to 26 bases. Looked up from germline, CDR1 is DFQATT and CDR2 is SNEGSKA (reference sequence). There are 17 residues in the CDR3. The CDR3 DNA sequence: TGCAGTGCTAACCTACTCTGGGGGGGCCCCTCTTTTAATGAGCAGTTCTTC. It codes for CSANLLWGGPSFNEQFF.

This clonotype was seen repeatedly, ten times or more. One junction end does not reproduce the germline sequence, and a read error may be involved. The rearrangement uses TRBV5-1 and TRBJ2-3, with 14 bases fitting TRBD2. CDR1 SGHRS and CDR2 YFSETQ come from the germline V gene. This CDR3 has 15 residues. CDR3 sequence (DNA): TGTGCCAGCAGCTTGGGACTAGCGGGAGTAGATACGCAGTATTTT. It encodes CASSLGLAGVDTQYF.

This clonotype was observed at least ten times. This sequence joins TRBV4-2 and TRBJ2-3; the match to TRBD1 covers 7 bases. In germline, CDR1 is LGHNA, CDR2 YNFKEQ. There are 14 residues in the CDR3. The V gene end was trimmed by 4 bases and the J gene end by 1 base; junction bases not matched to a gene: 2. CDR3 coding DNA: TGTGCCAGCAGCCGAGGACAGGGCACAGATACGCAGTATTTT. It is translated as CASSRGQGTDTQYF.

This clonotype was observed a few times. The V gene is TRBV5-6, the J gene TRBJ2-7; D ambiguous. Germline V CDR1 and CDR2: SGHDT, YYEEEE. The CDR3 totals 14 residues. Trimming removed 0 bases at V and 5 bases at J, with 12 bases between. As DNA, the CDR3 is TGTGCCAGCAGCTTGGGGACGGGTCGGCACGAGCAGTACGTC. Protein: CASSLGTGRHEQYV.

This clonotype has just a few counts. This chain connects TRBV7-8 to TRBJ1-5; no firm D call. V lost 4 bases, J lost 0 bases, and 13 bases lay in between. The germline gives CDR1 SGHVS, CDR2 FQNEAQ. The length of the CDR3 is 16 residues. The CDR3 DNA follows: TGTGCCAGCAGCTCCCTAGGAGGATATAGCAATCAGCCCCAGCATTTT. Translated: CASSSLGGYSNQPQHF.

This clonotype was counted many times. The chain couples TRBV12-3 or TRBV12-4 to TRBJ2-6, with D possibly matching TRBD2 (7 bases). The CDR3 has 15 residues. V was shortened by 6 bases and J by 4 bases, with 13 bases between the two germline ends. The CDR3 DNA reads as TGTGCCAGCAGCCTCGGGGGGCGGGGGGCCAACGTCCTGACTTTC. Its protein is CASSLGGRGANVLTF.

Many counts were recorded for this clonotype. CDR3: CATSASLAGVDTQYF. The CDR3 DNA sequence: TGTGCCACCAGTGCCTCCCTAGCGGGAGTAGATACGCAGTATTTT. This chain uses TRBV24-1 with TRBJ2-3; 10 bases are a match to TRBD2. CDR1 and CDR2 from the germline V gene are KGHDR and SFDVKD. The CDR3 sequence is 15 residues long. Trimming at V came to 5 bases and at J to 5 bases, leaving 6 bases not matched to a gene.

This clonotype came up a few times. The chain has TRBV7-9 and TRBJ1-2, with D possibly being TRBD1 (5 bases). V lost 4 bases, J lost 1 base, and 10 bases lay in between. CDR1 is SEHNR and CDR2 is FQNEAQ in the germline V gene (reference sequence). There are 14 residues in the CDR3. The DNA of the CDR3 is TGTGCCAGCAGCTCGCTCCAGGGTAACTATGGCTACACCTTC. It specifies CASSSLQGNYGYTF.

This clonotype was detected a few times. This chain connects TRBV3-1 to TRBJ2-1, with 7 nucleotides matching TRBD2. The V gene's germline CDR1 is LGHDT and CDR2 YNNKEL (reference sequence). The CDR3 spans 16 residues. With V trimmed by 0 bases and J by 5 bases, 7 bases remained unmatched. For the CDR3, the DNA is TGTGCCAGCAGCCAAGATCAACTAGCGACAGACAATGAGCAGTTCTTC. The encoded protein is CASSQDQLATDNEQFF.

Here the CDR3 reads CSARDLNSGYNEQFF. CDR3 bases: TGCAGTGCTAGAGATCTTAATAGCGGGTACAATGAGCAGTTCTTC. The chain has TRBV20-1 and TRBJ2-1; 7 nucleotides agree with TRBD2. The junction had 6 bases not matched to a gene; V was cut back by 0 bases and J by 4 bases. Germline V CDR1 and CDR2: DFQATT, SNEGSKA (reference sequence). The CDR3 has 15 residues.

The chain recombines TRBV10-2 with TRBJ2-1; the D gene is possibly TRBD2 (5 bases). CDR3 size: 15 residues. Trimming removed 2 bases from V and 7 bases from J, with 15 bases in between. Germline CDR1 WSHSY, CDR2 SAAADI. CDR3 in amino acids: CASSEGLPGGNEQFF. In DNA, the CDR3 is TGCGCCAGCAGTGAGGGACTGCCCGGCGGGAATGAGCAGTTCTTC.

This clonotype occurred a few times. The V call is TRBV7-9, the J call TRBJ2-1, with TRBD2 matching 8 bases. The V gene end was trimmed by 5 bases and the J gene end by 4 bases; junction bases not matched to a gene: 7. This CDR3 has 15 residues. Germline V gives CDR1 SEHNR, CDR2 FQNEAQ (reference sequence). As DNA, the CDR3 is TGTGCCAGCAGCCTGGCGGAGCGGGAGTACAATGAGCAGTTCTTC. Protein: CASSLAEREYNEQFF.

This clonotype was seen a handful of times. The chain joins TRBV20-1 to TRBJ2-5, with 16 bases fitting TRBD2. The CDR3 length is 16 residues. Germline values: CDR1 DFQATT, CDR2 SNEGSKA (reference sequence). Trimming took 2 bases from V and 7 from J; bases not matched to a gene: 7. The CDR3 DNA is TGCAGTGCTAGAAAAGGGACTAGCGGGAGGGCGGGGACCCAGTACTTC. Translated: CSARKGTSGRAGTQYF.

There are a few counts of this clonotype. The junction departs from the called germline gene at one end, perhaps through a read error. This chain uses TRBV3-1 with TRBJ1-1, with unresolved D. The germline gives CDR1 LGHDT, CDR2 YNNKEL (reference sequence). The CDR3 sequence is 15 residues long. CDR3 region: CASSQDQDLKTEAFF. In DNA, the CDR3 is TGTGCCAGCAGCCAAGATCAGGATTTGAAGACTGAAGCTTTCTTT.

The chain couples TRBV28 to TRBJ2-1, with D possibly matching TRBD2 (5 bases). Germline V gene lookup returns CDR1 MDHEN and CDR2 SYDVKM. V lost 3 bases and J lost 8, with 20 bases in between. The CDR3 extends over 16 amino acids. CDR3 DNA sequence: TGTGCCAGCAGTTTGGGTAGCGCCCAACCCCGAGATGAGCAGTTCTTC. Protein: CASSLGSAQPRDEQFF.

This clonotype occurred a few times. This chain uses TRBV11-3 with TRBJ2-1; D is uncertain. Trimming stripped 5 bases from V and 10 bases from J, with 21 bases between. Germline V gene data show CDR1 as SGHNT and CDR2 as YENEEA. The CDR3 runs 15 residues. CDR3 amino acids: CASSHGPTLPREQFF. The CDR3 nucleotides read TGTGCCAGCAGCCATGGGCCTACCCTCCCGAGGGAGCAGTTCTTC.